This is a list of T cell receptor beta chains from one sample in a study of T cell changes during pregnancy in multiple sclerosis. The protocol was immunoSEQ multiplex PCR, while the TCRdb copy is restricted to in-frame clones and leaves out a portion. The sample has over 35,000 clones, around 92% seen once. The sample consisted of peripheral blood. The receptors derive from a female donor with multiple sclerosis, enrolled in a pregnancy study. CDR3s include the opening cysteine and the closing phenylalanine or tryptophan. The D gene is left open where the match is weak. Expanded clones are given a class, and other clones once, few, many or no size at all.

abundance	d_gene	v_gene	j_gene	CDR3nt	CDR3aa
NA	NA	TRBV7-3	TRBJ2-5	TGTGCCAGCAGCTCCCCTTCGGGAGTAGGCCGAGAGACCCAGTACTTC	CASSSPSGVGRETQYF
NA	NA	TRBV27	TRBJ2-1	TGTGCCAGCAGTTTCGGCAGCTCCTACAATGAGCAGTTCTTC	CASSFGSSYNEQFF
NA	NA	TRBV2	TRBJ2-7	TGTGCCAGCAGTGAGTCCGGAACCTACGAGCAGTACTTC	CASSESGTYEQYF
NA	NA	TRBV28	TRBJ2-7	TGTGCCAGCAGTGCCCCTGGGTACGAGCAGTACTTC	CASSAPGYEQYF
NA	NA	TRBV10-2	TRBJ2-7	TGCGCCAGCAGTGAGGTAGCCTACGAGCAGTACTTC	CASSEVAYEQYF
NA	TRBD1	TRBV5-1	TRBJ2-7	TGCGCCAGCAGCTCGGGGCCAGGGGGCGGCTACGAGCAGTACTTC	CASSSGPGGGYEQYF
NA	TRBD1	TRBV27	TRBJ2-7	TGTGCCAGCAGTCTGAATCAGGGACAGGGACTTTACGAGCAGTACTTC	CASSLNQGQGLYEQYF
NA	TRBD1	TRBV7-9	TRBJ2-7	TGTGCCAGCAGCCTAGCAGGACAGGGAGGATCCTACGAGCAGTACTTC	CASSLAGQGGSYEQYF
NA	NA	TRBV4-2	TRBJ2-5	TGTGCCAGCAGCCCCTCCGCAGAGCGGAGGCTACAAGAGACCCAGTACTTC	CASSPSAERRLQETQYF
NA	TRBD2	TRBV4-3	TRBJ2-1	TGCGCCAGCAGCCGAACCGGGACTAGCGGACTATACAATGAGCAGTTCTTC	CASSRTGTSGLYNEQFF
NA	NA	TRBV7-9	TRBJ2-7	TGTGCCAGCAGCCCCCAGGGTATAGCGGTCGAGCAGTACTTC	CASSPQGIAVEQYF
NA	NA	TRBV4-1	TRBJ2-7	TGCGCCAGCAGCCAAGTAGGGCAGCCCCAGTACTTC	CASSQVGQPQYF
NA	NA	TRBV9	TRBJ2-3	TGTGCCAGCAGCGTAGAAGGGACAGATACGCAGTATTTT	CASSVEGTDTQYF
NA	TRBD1	TRBV27	TRBJ1-2	TGTGCCAGCAGTCCCGGGACAGGGAGCTACTATGGCTACACCTTC	CASSPGTGSYYGYTF
NA	NA	TRBV11-2	TRBJ1-2	TGTGCCAGCAGCGGCGGGAGGGGCTATGGCTACACCTTC	CASSGGRGYGYTF
NA	NA	TRBV14	TRBJ1-1	TGTGCCAGCGACTCTGGACTGAACACTGAAGCTTTCTTT	CASDSGLNTEAFF
NA	NA	TRBV27	TRBJ2-5	TGTGCCAGCAGTTTATCTCGGCAAGAGACCCAGTACTTC	CASSLSRQETQYF
NA	NA	TRBV14	TRBJ1-3	TGTGCCAGCATCCTTGCGGGAATCAACTCTGGAAACACCATATATTTT	CASILAGINSGNTIYF
few	NA	TRBV9	TRBJ2-7	TGTGCCAGCAGCCGGGACTTGTACGAGCAGTACTTC	CASSRDLYEQYF